This T cell receptor beta chain was found in a study of neoadjuvant anti-PD-1 for oral cavity cancer. About the study: Before surgery, most patients got three to four biweekly 3 mg/kg nivolumab doses.

TCRdb's table, derived via immunoSEQ multiplex PCR, lists solely in-frame clones and lacks some. The sample consists of approximately 16,000 clones, around two thirds of them appearing once. Deletions cut 6 bases from V and 2 bases from J, with 5 bases between. Germline loops: CDR1 MDHEN, CDR2 SYDVKM. CDR3 size: 11 residues. Patients had newly diagnosed, untreated stage II-IVA oral cavity squamous cell carcinoma. Sequencing was performed on PBMCs, taken before nivolumab (anti-PD-1) treatment. The sequence was obtained from a person aged 40-85 years with oral cavity squamous cell carcinoma. The V gene is TRBV28, the J gene TRBJ2-7; D is ambiguous. The CDR3, as DNA: TGTGCCAGCAGAGGGCCCTACGAGCAGTACTTC. Protein sequence: CASRGPYEQYF.